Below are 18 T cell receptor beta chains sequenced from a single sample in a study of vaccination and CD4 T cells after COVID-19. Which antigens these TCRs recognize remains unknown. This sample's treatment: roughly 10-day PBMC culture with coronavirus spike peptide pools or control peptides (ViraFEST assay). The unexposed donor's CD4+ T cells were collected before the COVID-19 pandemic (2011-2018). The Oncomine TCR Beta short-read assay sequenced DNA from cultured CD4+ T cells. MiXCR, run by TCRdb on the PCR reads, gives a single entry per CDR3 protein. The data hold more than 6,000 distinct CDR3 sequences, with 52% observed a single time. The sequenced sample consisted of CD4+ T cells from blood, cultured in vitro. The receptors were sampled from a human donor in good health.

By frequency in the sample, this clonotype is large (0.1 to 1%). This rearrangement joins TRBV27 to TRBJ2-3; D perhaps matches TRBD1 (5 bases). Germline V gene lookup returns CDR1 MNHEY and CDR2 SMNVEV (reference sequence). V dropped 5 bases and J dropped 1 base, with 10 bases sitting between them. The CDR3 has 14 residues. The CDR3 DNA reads TGTGCCAGCAGTGACAGACCCCGCACAGATACGCAGTATTTT. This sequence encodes CASSDRPRTDTQYF.

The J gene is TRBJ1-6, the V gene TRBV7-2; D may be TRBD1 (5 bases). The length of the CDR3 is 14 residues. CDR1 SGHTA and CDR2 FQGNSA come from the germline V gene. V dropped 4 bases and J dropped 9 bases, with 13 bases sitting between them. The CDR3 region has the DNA TGTGCCAGCAGCTCGACAGTTCCAGGTTCACCCCTCCACTTT. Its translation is CASSSTVPGSPLHF. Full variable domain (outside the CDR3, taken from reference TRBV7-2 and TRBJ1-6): GAGVSQSPSNKVTEKGKDVELRCDPISGHTALYWYRQSLGQGLEFLIYFQGNSAPDKSGLPSDRFSAERTGGSVSTLTIQRTQQEDSAVYLCASSSTVPGSPLHFGNGTRLTVT.

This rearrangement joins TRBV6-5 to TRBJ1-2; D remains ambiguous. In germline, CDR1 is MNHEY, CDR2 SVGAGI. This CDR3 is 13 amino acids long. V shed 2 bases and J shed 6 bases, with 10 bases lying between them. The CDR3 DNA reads TGTGCCAGCAGTTACGGGGAGATAGATGGCTACACCTTC. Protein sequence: CASSYGEIDGYTF.

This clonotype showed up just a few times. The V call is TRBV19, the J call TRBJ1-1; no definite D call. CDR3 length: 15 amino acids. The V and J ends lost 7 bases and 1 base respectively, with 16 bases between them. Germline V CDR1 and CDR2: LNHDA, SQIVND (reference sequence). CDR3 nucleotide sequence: TGTGCCAGTAATGACGTACGGCGGGAGAACACTGAAGCTTTCTTT. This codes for CASNDVRRENTEAFF.

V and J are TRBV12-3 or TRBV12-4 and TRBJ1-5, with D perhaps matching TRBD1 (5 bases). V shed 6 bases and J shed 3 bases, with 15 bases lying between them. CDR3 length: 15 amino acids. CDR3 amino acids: CASSPFRDYNQPQHF. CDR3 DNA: TGTGCCAGCAGCCCATTCCGGGACTACAATCAGCCCCAGCATTTT.

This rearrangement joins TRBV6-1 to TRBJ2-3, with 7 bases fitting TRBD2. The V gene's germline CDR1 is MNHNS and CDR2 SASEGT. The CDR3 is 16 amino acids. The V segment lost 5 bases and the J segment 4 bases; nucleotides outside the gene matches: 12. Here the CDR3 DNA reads TGTGCCAGCAGTCCTTATTTACGGCGGGGGTCAGATACGCAGTATTTT. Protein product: CASSPYLRRGSDTQYF.

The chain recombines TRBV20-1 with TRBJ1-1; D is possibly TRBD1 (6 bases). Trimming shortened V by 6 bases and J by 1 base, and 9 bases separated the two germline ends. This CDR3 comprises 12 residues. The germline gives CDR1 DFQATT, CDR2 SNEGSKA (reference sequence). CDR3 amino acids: CSAQGQNTEAFF. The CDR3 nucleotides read TGCAGTGCCCAGGGGCAGAACACTGAAGCTTTCTTT.

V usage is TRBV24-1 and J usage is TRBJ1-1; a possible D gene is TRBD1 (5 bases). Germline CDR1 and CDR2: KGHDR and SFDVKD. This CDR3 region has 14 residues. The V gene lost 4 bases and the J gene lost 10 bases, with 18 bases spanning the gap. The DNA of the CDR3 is TGTGCCACCAGTGACCCCCGGGGCGGTTACGGAGCTTTCTTT. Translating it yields CATSDPRGGYGAFF.

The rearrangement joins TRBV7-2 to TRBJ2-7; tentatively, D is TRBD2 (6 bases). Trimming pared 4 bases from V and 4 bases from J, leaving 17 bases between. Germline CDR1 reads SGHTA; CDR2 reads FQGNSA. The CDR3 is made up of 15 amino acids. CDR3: CASSSGSGPGYEQYF. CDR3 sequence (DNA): TGTGCCAGCAGCTCGGGTAGCGGACCGGGGTACGAGCAGTACTTC.

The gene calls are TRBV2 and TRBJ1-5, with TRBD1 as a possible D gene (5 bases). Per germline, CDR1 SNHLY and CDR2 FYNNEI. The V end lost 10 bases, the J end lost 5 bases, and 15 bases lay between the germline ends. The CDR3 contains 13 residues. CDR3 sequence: CATKEGPHQPQHF. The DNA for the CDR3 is TGTGCCACCAAGGAGGGGCCCCATCAGCCCCAGCATTTT.

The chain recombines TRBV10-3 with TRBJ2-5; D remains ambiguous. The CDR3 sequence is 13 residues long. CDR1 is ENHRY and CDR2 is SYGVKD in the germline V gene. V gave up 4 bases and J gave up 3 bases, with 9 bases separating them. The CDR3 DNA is TGTGCCATCAGTGCTGGGCCCGAAGAGACCCAGTACTTC. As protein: CAISAGPEETQYF.

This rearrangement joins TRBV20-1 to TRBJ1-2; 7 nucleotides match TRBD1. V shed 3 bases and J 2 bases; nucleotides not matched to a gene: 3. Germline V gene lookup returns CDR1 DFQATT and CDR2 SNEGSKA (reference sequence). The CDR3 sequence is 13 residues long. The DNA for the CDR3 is TGCAGTGCTAGTACGGGACAGAACTATGGCTACACCTTC. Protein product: CSASTGQNYGYTF.

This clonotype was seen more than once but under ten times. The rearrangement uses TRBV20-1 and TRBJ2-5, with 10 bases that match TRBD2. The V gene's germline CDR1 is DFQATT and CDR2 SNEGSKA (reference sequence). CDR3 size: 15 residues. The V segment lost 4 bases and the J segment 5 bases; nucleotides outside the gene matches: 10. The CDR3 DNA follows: TGCAGTGCTATAGAGACTAGCGGGCTTCGGGAGACCCAGTACTTC. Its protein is CSAIETSGLRETQYF.

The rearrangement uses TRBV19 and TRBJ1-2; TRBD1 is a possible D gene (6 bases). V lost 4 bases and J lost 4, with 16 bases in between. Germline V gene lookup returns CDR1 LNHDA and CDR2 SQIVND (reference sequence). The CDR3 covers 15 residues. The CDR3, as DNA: TGTGCCAGTAGTACTCGGGCCAGGGGCTCCTATGGCTACACCTTC. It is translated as CASSTRARGSYGYTF.

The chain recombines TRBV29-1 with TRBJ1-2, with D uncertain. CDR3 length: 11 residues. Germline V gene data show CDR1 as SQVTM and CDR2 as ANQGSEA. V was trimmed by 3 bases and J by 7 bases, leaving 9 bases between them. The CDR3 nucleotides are TGCAGCGTTGAGGGGTTTGGTGGCTACACCTTC. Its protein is CSVEGFGGYTF.

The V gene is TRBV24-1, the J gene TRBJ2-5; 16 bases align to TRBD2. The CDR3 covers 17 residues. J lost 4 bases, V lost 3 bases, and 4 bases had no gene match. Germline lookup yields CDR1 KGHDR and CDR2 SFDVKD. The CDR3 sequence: CATSDPGLAGGPETQYF. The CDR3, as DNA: TGTGCCACCAGTGATCCGGGACTAGCGGGAGGGCCAGAGACCCAGTACTTC.

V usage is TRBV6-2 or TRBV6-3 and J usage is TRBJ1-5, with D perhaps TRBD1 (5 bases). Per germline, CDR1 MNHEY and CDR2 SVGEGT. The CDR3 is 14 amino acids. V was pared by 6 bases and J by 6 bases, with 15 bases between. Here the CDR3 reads CASSYPSDSQPQHF. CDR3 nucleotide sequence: TGTGCCAGCAGCTACCCTTCAGACAGTCAGCCCCAGCATTTT.

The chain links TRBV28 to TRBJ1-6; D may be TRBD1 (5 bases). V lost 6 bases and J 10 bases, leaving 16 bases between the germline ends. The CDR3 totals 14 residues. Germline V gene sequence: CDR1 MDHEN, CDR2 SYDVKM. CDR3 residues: CASSGNGGYSPLHF. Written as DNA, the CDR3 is TGTGCCAGCAGCGGGAATGGGGGTTACTCACCCCTCCACTTT.